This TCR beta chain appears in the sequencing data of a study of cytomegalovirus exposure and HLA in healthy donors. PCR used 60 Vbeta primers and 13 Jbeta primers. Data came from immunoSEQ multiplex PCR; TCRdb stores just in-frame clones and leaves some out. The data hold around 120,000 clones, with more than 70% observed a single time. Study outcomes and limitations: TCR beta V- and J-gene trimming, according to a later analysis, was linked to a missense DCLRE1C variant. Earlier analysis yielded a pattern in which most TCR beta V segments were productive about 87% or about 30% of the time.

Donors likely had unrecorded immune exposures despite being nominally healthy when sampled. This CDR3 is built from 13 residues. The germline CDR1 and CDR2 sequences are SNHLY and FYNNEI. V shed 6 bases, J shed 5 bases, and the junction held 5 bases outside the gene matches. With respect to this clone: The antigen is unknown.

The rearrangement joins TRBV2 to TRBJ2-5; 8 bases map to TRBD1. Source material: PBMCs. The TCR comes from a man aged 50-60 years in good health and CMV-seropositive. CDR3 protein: CASSATGVETQYF. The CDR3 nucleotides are TGTGCCAGCAGCGCGACAGGGGTGGAGACCCAGTACTTC.